Only a few counts were recorded for the clone carrying this T cell receptor (beta chain). The antigen is undetermined. The data were taken from a study of identical twins. Study-wide findings and caveats: Out-of-frame alpha sequences shared by twins showed excess low generation probability. Models underestimated how often monozygotic twins shared out-of-frame TCR alpha. Twins showed weaker excess sharing in their beta out-of-frame sequences.

TCRdb reprocessed the 5' RACE reads via MiXCR and lists one record per CDR3 protein. The table includes 450,000 to 650,000 distinct CDR3 sequences, around 15% detected once. The germline V gene has CDR1 SEHNR and CDR2 FQNEAQ (reference sequence). The CDR3 has 12 amino acids. Trimming cost V 2 bases and J 5 bases, with 7 bases left between them. These records were also assigned to another study, of yellow fever vaccine responses in identical twins.

The TCR sequence derives from a woman younger than 30 in good health. V usage is TRBV7-9 and J usage is TRBJ2-7; D remains unclear. Sequences were obtained from CD4+ T cells sorted from blood. The CDR3 spells CASSLIPNEQYF. The CDR3 nucleotides are TGTGCCAGCAGCTTAATACCCAACGAGCAGTACTTC. The complete variable domain, with remaining parts taken from reference TRBV7-9 and TRBJ2-7, reads DTGVSQNPRHKITKRGQNVTFRCDPISEHNRLYWYRQTLGQGPEFLTYFQNEAQLEKSRLLSDRFSAERPKGSFSTLEIQRTEQGDSAMYLCASSLIPNEQYFGPGTRLTVT.